This T cell receptor beta chain was identified in a study of blood T cell repertoires in COVID-19. The V gene end was trimmed by 4 bases and the J gene end by 7 bases; junction bases not matched to a gene: 12. The CDR3 runs to 16 residues. Germline loops: CDR1 SGHTS, CDR2 YDEGEE. In Cohort 3, a recovered donor had either two negative PCRs, clearance, or symptom resolution. Sequencing used immunoSEQ multiplex PCR; TCRdb keeps in-frame clones, though not all of them. The sample yields about 270,000 clones, 86% seen once. The sequenced sample was PBMCs or T cells enriched from blood (not recorded which). The TCR originated in a woman between 18 and 30 years old who had recovered from COVID-19. The chain employs TRBV5-8 and TRBJ2-1; 9 nucleotides align to TRBD1. The CDR3 nucleotides read TGTGCCAGCAGCCCCCTAACAGGGGGCAGGGTTAATGAGCAGTTCTTC. Its translation is CASSPLTGGRVNEQFF.